This TCR beta chain was captured by sequencing in a study of blood T cell repertoires in COVID-19. Turning to the study itself: Spain, Italy and the United States supplied samples that represented acute and convalescent COVID-19. T cells, B-cell-depleted T cells, or PBMCs provided the cDNA or gDNA that served as material.

Generated by immunoSEQ multiplex PCR, the TCRdb table keeps only in-frame clones and is missing some. The repertoire holds about 100,000 clones, with roughly 80% as singletons. The sample consisted of peripheral blood. This TCR derives from a woman aged 70 to 79 with acute or convalescent COVID-19.

CDR3 DNA: TGTGCCAGCAGACCGGGACAGAGGACAGATACGCAGTATTTT. Amino acids: CASRPGQRTDTQYF. The chain has TRBV5-5 and TRBJ2-3; 7 nucleotides line up with TRBD1. CDR1 and CDR2 (germline): SGHKS, YYEKEE (reference sequence). The trim removed 5 bases at V and 3 bases at J, leaving 6 bases unmatched. The CDR3 is 14 residues long.